A single sample is the source of the 14 T cell receptor beta chains below, sequenced in a study of blood T cell repertoires in COVID-19. The data were produced by immunoSEQ multiplex PCR, yet TCRdb's version contains in-frame clones alone and is incomplete. There are about 190,000 clones in the sample; roughly four fifths occur only once, and 13% lies in the top ten. The material sequenced was peripheral blood. All receptors derive from a man between 50 and 59 years old who had recovered from COVID-19.

This clone was counted a few times. The gene calls are TRBV5-4 and TRBJ1-2; D is unclear. The CDR3 contains 15 residues. V lost 0 bases to trimming and J lost 4 bases, with 13 bases between them. CDR1 SGHNT and CDR2 YYREEE come from the germline V gene (reference sequence). The CDR3 is CASSLGSTQAYGYTF. CDR3 in DNA: TGTGCCAGCAGCTTGGGGTCTACTCAAGCCTATGGCTACACCTTC.

At least ten counts were recorded for this clone. The V and J genes are TRBV9 and TRBJ1-3; D gene ambiguous. CDR3 length equals 14 residues. The germline V and J ends were trimmed by 4 bases and 2 bases, with 10 bases remaining between them. The germline V gene has CDR1 SGDLS and CDR2 YYNGEE. CDR3 coding DNA: TGTGCCAGCAGCCTCAGGACTGCTGGAAACACCATATATTTT. It translates to CASSLRTAGNTIYF.

V gene TRBV18 combines with J gene TRBJ2-3; perhaps TRBD1 as D (5 bases). V lost 0 bases and J 0 bases, leaving 13 bases between the germline ends. The length of the CDR3 is 17 residues. Germline CDR1 and CDR2: KGHSH and LQKENI. The CDR3 is CASSPPGRSSSTDTQYF. The DNA of the CDR3 is TGTGCCAGCTCACCACCGGGGCGGTCGAGCAGCACAGATACGCAGTATTTT.

The chain links TRBV10-3 to TRBJ1-6; 9 nucleotides align to TRBD1. The J segment lost 7 bases and the V segment lost 0 bases, leaving 10 bases of the junction unmatched. The CDR3 loop spans 18 amino acids. Germline CDR1 is ENHRY and CDR2 is SYGVKD. CDR3 residues: CAISESTGGGTGNSPLHF. The CDR3 DNA sequence: TGTGCCATCAGTGAGTCGACAGGAGGGGGGACAGGGAATTCACCCCTCCACTTT.

V gene TRBV5-1 combines with J gene TRBJ1-4; 10 bases fit TRBD1. In germline, CDR1 is SGHRS, CDR2 YFSETQ. Unmatched junction bases numbered 7, after V lost 4 bases and J lost 7 bases. This CDR3 comprises 15 residues. CDR3 bases: TGCGCCAGCAGCCAAAGACAGGGGGCATCTGAAAAACTGTTTTTT. Translating gives CASSQRQGASEKLFF.

This clone appeared many times. The V gene is TRBV4-3, the J gene TRBJ2-7; TRBD2 aligns across 8 bases. V lost 0 bases and J lost 5; bases outside the gene matches: 12. The germline V gene has CDR1 LGHNA and CDR2 YSLEER. This CDR3 contains 17 residues. The CDR3 loop reads CASSQDARSLAGHEQYF. CDR3 DNA: TGCGCCAGCAGCCAAGACGCCCGCAGTCTAGCGGGTCACGAGCAGTACTTC.

The chain has TRBV29-1 and TRBJ1-3; D uncertain. Trimming removed 3 bases from V and 1 base from J, with 10 bases in between. The length of the CDR3 is 14 residues. CDR1 SQVTM and CDR2 ANQGSEA come from the germline V gene. The CDR3 DNA is TGCAGCGTTGATGGGTTGAGGTCTGGAAACACCATATATTTT. It codes for CSVDGLRSGNTIYF.

This chain joins TRBV5-1 and TRBJ2-2, with 8 positions matching TRBD1. Germline CDR1 is SGHRS and CDR2 is YFSETQ. The CDR3 has 16 amino acids. V gave up 6 bases and J gave up 4 bases; unmatched junction bases: 11. In DNA, the CDR3 is TGCGCCAGCATGGACAGGGATTCAGCGGGCACCGGGGAGCTGTTTTTT. This translates into CASMDRDSAGTGELFF. Full variable domain (missing parts from reference TRBV5-1 and TRBJ2-2): KAGVTQTPRYLIKTRGQQVTLSCSPISGHRSVSWYQQTPGQGLQFLFEYFSETQRNKGNFPGRFSGRQFSNSRSEMNVSTLELGDSALYLCASMDRDSAGTGELFFGEGSRLTVL.

The chain combines TRBV7-7 with TRBJ2-1; D uncertain. The germline gives CDR1 SSHAT, CDR2 FNYEAQ (reference sequence). The CDR3 runs 13 residues. V was cut by 3 bases and J by 5 bases, with 8 bases left in between. In DNA, the CDR3 is TGTGCCAGCAGCTTGAACAGAAACAATGAGCAGTTCTTC. This sequence encodes CASSLNRNNEQFF.

The gene calls are TRBV4-2 and TRBJ2-2, with 11 positions matching TRBD1. Germline V CDR1 and CDR2: LGHNA, YNFKEQ. V lost 2 bases to trimming and J lost 3 bases; unmatched junction nucleotides: 2. This CDR3 is 16 amino acids long. The CDR3 coding sequence is TGTGCCAGCAGCCAAACGGGACAGGGGGACACCGGGGAGCTGTTTTTT. The encoded protein is CASSQTGQGDTGELFF.

The chain combines TRBV4-1 with TRBJ2-7; 8 nucleotides agree with TRBD1. CDR3 size: 13 residues. Per germline, CDR1 MGHRA and CDR2 YSYEKL. J was trimmed by 6 bases and V by 1 base; bases with no gene match: 2. The CDR3, as DNA: TGCGCCAGCAGCCAAGGACAGGGGCGCGAGCAGTACTTC. This translates into CASSQGQGREQYF.

This chain links TRBV29-1 with TRBJ2-1; D might be TRBD2 (5 bases). Germline-derived CDR1 and CDR2 are SQVTM and ANQGSEA. The CDR3 loop spans 12 amino acids. V lost 4 bases and J 4 bases, leaving 8 bases between the germline ends. CDR3 nucleotides: TGCAGCGTTGGGCGAGGGTACAATGAGCAGTTCTTC. This gives the protein CSVGRGYNEQFF.

Notes on this clone: Germline is not matched at one junction end, which may reflect a read error. Other DNA variants within this sample encode the same CDR3. The genes are TRBV7-2 and TRBJ1-2, with 8 nucleotides matching TRBD1. Germline V gene lookup returns CDR1 SGHTA and CDR2 FQGNSA. This CDR3 has 14 amino acids. The CDR3 sequence: CASSLGRTGHGYTF. CDR3 sequence (DNA): TGTGCCAGTAGCTTAGGCAGGACAGGGCATGGCTACACCTTC.

The chain uses TRBV19 and TRBJ1-5, with a tentative D call TRBD1 (6 bases). The CDR3 is made up of 15 amino acids. Trimming left V 9 bases short and J 2 bases short, with 17 bases between. The germline CDR1 and CDR2 sequences are LNHDA and SQIVND (reference sequence). The CDR3 sequence: CASQGRGGGNQPQHF. In DNA, the CDR3 is TGTGCCAGCCAAGGACGTGGGGGCGGCAATCAGCCCCAGCATTTT.